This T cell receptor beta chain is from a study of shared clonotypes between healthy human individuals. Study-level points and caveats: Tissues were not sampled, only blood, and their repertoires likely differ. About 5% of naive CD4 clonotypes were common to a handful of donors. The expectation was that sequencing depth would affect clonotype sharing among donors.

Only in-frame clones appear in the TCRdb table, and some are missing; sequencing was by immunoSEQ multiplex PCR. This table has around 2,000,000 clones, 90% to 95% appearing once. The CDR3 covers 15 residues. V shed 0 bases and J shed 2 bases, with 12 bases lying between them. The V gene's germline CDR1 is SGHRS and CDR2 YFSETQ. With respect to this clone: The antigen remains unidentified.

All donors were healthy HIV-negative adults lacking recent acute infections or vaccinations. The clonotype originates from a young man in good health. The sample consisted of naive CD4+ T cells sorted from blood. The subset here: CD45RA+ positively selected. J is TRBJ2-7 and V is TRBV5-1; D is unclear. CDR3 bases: TGCGCCAGCAGCTTGGCCGGTCAGGCACCCTACGAGCAGTACTTC. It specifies CASSLAGQAPYEQYF.